Shown below are 27 T cell receptor beta chains from a single sample sequenced in a study of cytomegalovirus exposure and HLA in healthy donors. 60 Vbeta and 13 Jbeta primers were used in PCR. Assay: immunoSEQ multiplex PCR; the TCRdb copy retains only in-frame clones and omits some. The sample holds roughly 140,000 clones, roughly 80% seen once. Sequencing used PBMCs. The receptors were sampled from a woman aged 40-49 years in good health and CMV-seropositive.

This clone was observed a handful of times. The chain links TRBV28 to TRBJ1-4, with a possible D match to TRBD1 (5 bases). V lost 4 bases, J lost 8 bases, and 17 bases lay in between. This CDR3 spans 15 amino acids. Germline V CDR1 and CDR2: MDHEN, SYDVKM. Here the CDR3 DNA reads TGTGCCAGCAGTTCTCCGGAGGGCGGGGGAGAAAAACTGTTTTTT. It translates to CASSSPEGGGEKLFF.

This clone was seen a handful of times. The chain couples TRBV6-6 to TRBJ1-1, with D maybe TRBD1 (5 bases). This CDR3 comprises 14 residues. Trimming stripped 0 bases from V and 1 base from J, with 6 bases between. CDR1 and CDR2 (germline): MNHNY, SVGAGI (reference sequence). The chain's CDR3 is CASSYSDKNTEAFF. CDR3 bases: TGTGCCAGCAGTTACTCGGACAAGAACACTGAAGCTTTCTTT.

J is TRBJ1-6 and V is TRBV5-8; D unresolved. The V end was cut by 6 bases, the J end by 9 bases, with 19 bases between. The CDR3 extends over 15 amino acids. Germline-derived CDR1 and CDR2 are SGHTS and YDEGEE. The CDR3 reads CASTVALRMSSPLHF. CDR3 coding DNA: TGTGCCAGCACCGTAGCTTTGAGGATGAGTTCACCCCTCCACTTT.

V and J are TRBV30 and TRBJ2-5; perhaps TRBD2 as D (5 bases). V was cut by 0 bases and J by 5 bases, with 7 bases left in between. Germline CDR1 and CDR2: GTSNPN and SVGIG (reference sequence). CDR3 length: 12 amino acids. CDR3 nucleotide sequence: TGTGCCTGGAGTGTACTAGGGGAGACCCAGTACTTC. It yields the protein CAWSVLGETQYF.

This sequence joins TRBV10-2 and TRBJ2-3; TRBD2 aligns across 9 bases. The CDR3 spans 15 residues. Per germline, CDR1 WSHSY and CDR2 SAAADI. V trimming: 6 bases; J trimming: 3 bases; junction bases outside the gene matches: 7. CDR3 in DNA: TGCGCCAGCAGGATCCAGACTAGCGGTACAGATACGCAGTATTTT. Protein sequence: CASRIQTSGTDTQYF.

The CDR3 DNA reads TGTGCCAGCAGCGCCGGGACTAGCAGACCCGTAGAGACCCAGTACTTC. Translation gives CASSAGTSRPVETQYF. The chain carries TRBV9 and TRBJ2-5; 9 nucleotides agree with TRBD2. Trimming removed 3 bases from V and 4 bases from J; junction bases left unmatched: 10. CDR3 length: 16 residues. From germline, CDR1 is SGDLS and CDR2 YYNGEE.

J is TRBJ1-1 and V is TRBV9, with no clear D. The V end was cut by 4 bases, the J end by 5 bases, with 15 bases between. Germline CDR1 SGDLS, CDR2 YYNGEE. The CDR3 covers 14 residues. CDR3 in amino acids: CASSRRPTGTEAFF. The CDR3 DNA sequence: TGTGCCAGCAGCAGGCGCCCGACGGGTACTGAAGCTTTCTTT.

The V call is TRBV5-1, the J call TRBJ2-3, with 12 bases identical to TRBD2. Germline values: CDR1 SGHRS, CDR2 YFSETQ. The CDR3 runs to 17 residues. V shed 0 bases and J 0 bases; nucleotides not matched to a gene: 2. The CDR3 spells CASSLGTSGISTDTQYF. In nucleotides, the CDR3 is TGCGCCAGCAGCTTGGGGACTAGCGGGATTAGCACAGATACGCAGTATTTT.

The V call is TRBV19, the J call TRBJ1-1; tentatively, D is TRBD1 (6 bases). In germline, CDR1 is LNHDA, CDR2 SQIVND (reference sequence). CDR3 length: 14 amino acids. The germline V and J ends were trimmed by 3 bases and 4 bases, with 12 bases remaining between them. CDR3 nucleotide sequence: TGTGCCAGTAGTATTCAGGGGACGGGCACTGAAGCTTTCTTT. Translation gives CASSIQGTGTEAFF.

The chain employs TRBV19 and TRBJ2-1; a possible D gene is TRBD2 (7 bases). Germline loops: CDR1 LNHDA, CDR2 SQIVND (reference sequence). CDR3 length: 15 residues. V gave up 3 bases and J gave up 7 bases, with 16 bases separating them. The chain's CDR3 is CASSIGGGAANEQFF. DNA for the CDR3: TGTGCCAGTAGTATTGGAGGGGGGGCCGCGAATGAGCAGTTCTTC. The full variable domain, completed using reference TRBV19 and TRBJ2-1, is DGGITQSPKYLFRKEGQNVTLSCEQNLNHDAMYWYRQDPGQGLRLIYYSQIVNDFQKGDIAEGYSVSREKKESFPLTVTSAQKNPTAFYLCASSIGGGAANEQFFGPGTRLTVL.

This sequence joins TRBV30 and TRBJ1-2; D possibly corresponds to TRBD1 (5 bases). Trimming left V 1 base short and J 8 bases short, with 11 bases between. The germline V gene has CDR1 GTSNPN and CDR2 SVGIG (reference sequence). The CDR3 totals 12 residues. CDR3 DNA sequence: TGTGCCTGGAGTGGGGGTCAGGGCGGCTACACCTTC. Residues: CAWSGGQGGYTF.

The chain couples TRBV28 to TRBJ1-5; D might be TRBD1 (6 bases). The germline V gene has CDR1 MDHEN and CDR2 SYDVKM. Trimming pared 8 bases from V and 0 bases from J, leaving 17 bases between. The CDR3 loop spans 16 amino acids. CDR3 residues: CASSIRQAYSNQPQHF. The CDR3 coding sequence is TGTGCCAGCTCTATAAGACAGGCCTATAGCAATCAGCCCCAGCATTTT.

The chain is built from TRBV28 and TRBJ1-1, with D uncertain. Germline values: CDR1 MDHEN, CDR2 SYDVKM. Trimming pared 10 bases from V and 4 bases from J, leaving 16 bases between. The CDR3 extends over 13 amino acids. CDR3: CAIGVGLSTEAFF. The DNA for the CDR3 is TGTGCCATCGGGGTGGGTTTGAGCACTGAAGCTTTCTTT.

The genes are TRBV5-1 and TRBJ1-2; D is perhaps TRBD1 (5 bases). V lost 7 bases to trimming and J lost 3 bases, with 16 bases between them. Germline-derived CDR1 and CDR2 are SGHRS and YFSETQ. This CDR3 region has 14 residues. CDR3 amino acids: CASGTDSSDYGYTF. CDR3 nucleotide sequence: TGCGCCAGCGGAACTGACAGTTCCGACTATGGCTACACCTTC.

The rearrangement joins TRBV5-6 to TRBJ2-3; D ambiguous. Per germline, CDR1 SGHDT and CDR2 YYEEEE. V was trimmed by 2 bases and J by 3 bases, leaving 13 bases between them. The CDR3 is 15 residues long. CDR3 loop: CASSLTTERTDTQYF. The DNA of the CDR3 is TGTGCCAGCAGCTTAACGACCGAGCGTACAGATACGCAGTATTTT. The full variable domain, in which reference TRBV5-6 and TRBJ2-3 provide the parts outside the CDR3, is DAGVTQSPTHLIKTRGQQVTLRCSPKSGHDTVSWYQQALGQGPQFIFQYYEEEERQRGNFPDRFSGHQFPNYSSELNVNALLLGDSALYLCASSLTTERTDTQYFGPGTRLTVL.

The genes are TRBV18 and TRBJ2-1; the match to TRBD2 covers 9 bases. J lost 2 bases, V lost 2 bases, and 10 bases had no gene match. Germline CDR1 KGHSH, CDR2 LQKENI. The CDR3 is made up of 18 amino acids. CDR3 amino acids: CASSPLRASGATYNEQFF. Here the CDR3 DNA reads TGTGCCAGCTCACCATTACGGGCTAGCGGGGCCACCTACAATGAGCAGTTCTTC.

The V gene is TRBV2, the J gene TRBJ1-1, with 9 bases aligning to TRBD1. Per the germline V gene, CDR1 is SNHLY and CDR2 is FYNNEI. This CDR3 contains 15 residues. With V trimmed by 7 bases and J by 0 bases, 6 bases remained unmatched. This CDR3 is CASMGQGRLNTEAFF. In DNA, the CDR3 is TGTGCCAGCATGGGACAGGGCCGGCTGAACACTGAAGCTTTCTTT.

This chain uses TRBV30 with TRBJ2-1, with a possible D match to TRBD2 (6 bases). V lost 6 bases and J lost 8, with 14 bases in between. From germline, CDR1 is GTSNPN and CDR2 SVGIG (reference sequence). The CDR3 has 12 residues. CDR3 DNA sequence: TGTGCCTGTGGGACTTCCCCCTATGAGCAGTTCTTC. Translating it yields CACGTSPYEQFF. Variable domain in full (rest from reference TRBV30 and TRBJ2-1): SQTIHQWPATLVQPVGSPLSLECTVEGTSNPNLYWYRQAAGRGLQLLFYSVGIGQISSEVPQNLSASRPQDRQFILSSKKLLLSDSGFYLCACGTSPYEQFFGPGTRLTVL.

The rearrangement uses TRBV7-9 and TRBJ2-7; a possible D gene is TRBD1 (6 bases). The V gene's germline CDR1 is SEHNR and CDR2 FQNEAQ (reference sequence). V lost 5 bases to trimming and J lost 3 bases, with 14 bases between them. The CDR3 contains 14 residues. CDR3 nucleotides: TGTGCCAGCAGCACCGACAGGATCTACTACGAGCAGTACTTC. Its protein product is CASSTDRIYYEQYF. Supplemented by reference TRBV7-9 and TRBJ2-7, the full variable domain reads DTGVSQNPRHKITKRGQNVTFRCDPISEHNRLYWYRQTLGQGPEFLTYFQNEAQLEKSRLLSDRFSAERPKGSFSTLEIQRTEQGDSAMYLCASSTDRIYYEQYFGPGTRLTVT.

This clone has only one observation. This rearrangement joins TRBV6-1 to TRBJ1-5; 8 nucleotides align to TRBD1. After removal of 1 base from V and 6 bases from J, the junction contained 2 bases not matched to a gene. The germline CDR1 and CDR2 sequences are MNHNS and SASEGT. This CDR3 contains 14 residues. CDR3 in amino acids: CASSEGQGIQPQHF. The CDR3 nucleotides read TGTGCCAGCAGTGAAGGACAGGGGATTCAGCCCCAGCATTTT.

The chain has TRBV7-2 and TRBJ2-3, with D possibly matching TRBD2 (6 bases). The germline V gene encodes CDR1 SGHTA and CDR2 FQGNSA. V was cut by 5 bases and J by 1 base, with 13 bases left in between. The CDR3 runs 15 residues. In nucleotides, the CDR3 is TGTGCCAGCAGCCCACAGCGGGTCGGCACAGATACGCAGTATTTT. As protein: CASSPQRVGTDTQYF. The entire variable domain, with the rest obtained from reference TRBV7-2 and TRBJ2-3, is as follows: GAGVSQSPSNKVTEKGKDVELRCDPISGHTALYWYRQSLGQGLEFLIYFQGNSAPDKSGLPSDRFSAERTGGSVSTLTIQRTQQEDSAVYLCASSPQRVGTDTQYFGPGTRLTVL.

This clone appeared once. The chain is built from TRBV5-6 and TRBJ2-1; 8 nucleotides align to TRBD2. This CDR3 spans 15 amino acids. Trimming at V came to 3 bases and at J to 6 bases, leaving 8 bases not matched to a gene. CDR1 SGHDT and CDR2 YYEEEE come from the germline V gene. For the CDR3, the DNA is TGTGCCAGCAGCTCCGCCGGGACTAGAGGCAATGAGCAGTTCTTC. Protein sequence: CASSSAGTRGNEQFF.

V is TRBV28 and J is TRBJ2-7, with D possibly TRBD2 on 5 matching bases. The germline gives CDR1 MDHEN, CDR2 SYDVKM. The CDR3 spans 12 residues. V was clipped by 10 bases and J by 2 bases, with 12 bases between them. The CDR3 DNA reads TGTGCCACCCAGCCGGGGACCTACGAGCAGTACTTC. This encodes CATQPGTYEQYF. Together with reference TRBV28 and TRBJ2-7, the CDR3 gives the full variable domain: DVKVTQSSRYLVKRTGEKVFLECVQDMDHENMFWYRQDPGLGLRLIYFSYDVKMKEKGDIPEGYSVSREKKERFSLILESASTNQTSMYLCATQPGTYEQYFGPGTRLTVT.

The chain couples TRBV20-1 to TRBJ2-1, with D tentatively TRBD1 (5 bases). Germline lookup yields CDR1 DFQATT and CDR2 SNEGSKA (reference sequence). The germline V and J ends were trimmed by 4 bases and 8 bases, with 6 bases remaining between them. The CDR3 is made up of 10 amino acids. The CDR3 coding sequence is TGCAGTGCTACCAGGGATGAGCAGTTCTTC. This sequence encodes CSATRDEQFF.

The gene calls are TRBV7-9 and TRBJ2-5; 10 nucleotides agree with TRBD2. The CDR3 contains 17 residues. Trimming cost V 1 base and J 2 bases; bases outside gene matches: 7. CDR1 is SEHNR and CDR2 is FQNEAQ in the germline V gene (reference sequence). The CDR3 reads CASSLGPLAGEQETQYF. The CDR3 nucleotides are TGTGCCAGCAGCTTAGGACCCCTAGCGGGGGAACAAGAGACCCAGTACTTC. Variable domain in full (rest from reference TRBV7-9 and TRBJ2-5): DTGVSQNPRHKITKRGQNVTFRCDPISEHNRLYWYRQTLGQGPEFLTYFQNEAQLEKSRLLSDRFSAERPKGSFSTLEIQRTEQGDSAMYLCASSLGPLAGEQETQYFGPGTRLLVL.

This chain uses TRBV29-1 with TRBJ1-1; no clear D. CDR1 SQVTM and CDR2 ANQGSEA come from the germline V gene. The length of the CDR3 is 11 residues. Trimming cost V 4 bases and J 5 bases, with 8 bases left between them. This CDR3 reads CSVAVGTEAFF. The CDR3 DNA reads as TGCAGCGTTGCAGTCGGGACTGAAGCTTTCTTT. Full variable domain (missing parts from reference TRBV29-1 and TRBJ1-1): SAVISQKPSRDICQRGTSLTIQCQVDSQVTMMFWYRQQPGQSLTLIATANQGSEATYESGFVIDKFPISRPNLTFSTLTVSNMSPEDSSIYLCSVAVGTEAFFGQGTRLTVV.

The chain employs TRBV5-6 and TRBJ2-7, with 9 positions matching TRBD2. Per the germline V gene, CDR1 is SGHDT and CDR2 is YYEEEE. Trimming removed 7 bases from V and 3 bases from J; junction bases left unmatched: 5. The CDR3 extends over 13 amino acids. The CDR3 region has the DNA TGTGCCAGCGGGACTAGCTACGACTACGAGCAGTACTTC. Translating gives CASGTSYDYEQYF. Using reference TRBV5-6 and TRBJ2-7 for the parts outside the CDR3, the full variable domain is DAGVTQSPTHLIKTRGQQVTLRCSPKSGHDTVSWYQQALGQGPQFIFQYYEEEERQRGNFPDRFSGHQFPNYSSELNVNALLLGDSALYLCASGTSYDYEQYFGPGTRLTVT.